These T cell receptor beta chains were read from a single sample in a study of blood T cell repertoires in COVID-19. Measured with immunoSEQ multiplex PCR; TCRdb has only the in-frame clones, and not every one. The sample includes fewer than 450,000 clones, around 89% of them seen just once. Sequences were obtained from peripheral blood. The receptors come from a woman between 45 and 60 years old with COVID-19, enrolled during active disease. Both conserved end residues are part of each CDR3. The D gene is left open where the match is weak. Clone sizes are given selectively: once, few, many, or a class where the clone is expanded.

clone size	V gene	J gene	D gene	CDR3 protein	CDR3 DNA
.	TRBV6-5	TRBJ2-4	.	CASSRQSKAKNIQYF	TGTGCCAGCAGTCGACAGTCCAAGGCCAAAAACATTCAGTACTTC
.	TRBV7-2	TRBJ1-1	TRBD1	CASSRRDSMNTEAFF	TGTGCCAGCAGCAGGAGGGACAGTATGAACACTGAAGCTTTCTTT
.	TRBV2	TRBJ2-1	.	CASRPGRGIGEQFF	TGTGCCAGCCGGCCGGGGCGGGGAATCGGTGAGCAGTTCTTC
.	TRBV18	TRBJ2-1	.	CASSPRSAGPLYNEQFF	TGTGCCAGCTCACCAAGGAGTGCGGGGCCCCTTTACAATGAGCAGTTCTTC
.	TRBV19	TRBJ2-5	.	CASSVGETQYF	TGTGCCAGTAGTGTCGGGGAGACCCAGTACTTC
.	TRBV6-5	TRBJ1-3	.	CASSRQGLSGNTIYF	TGTGCCAGCAGTAGGCAGGGCCTCTCTGGAAACACCATATATTTT
many	TRBV27	TRBJ1-5	TRBD1	CASTIGDRSNQPQHF	TGTGCCAGCACAATCGGGGACAGGTCTAATCAGCCCCAGCATTTT
.	TRBV12-3/TRBV12-4	TRBJ1-5	.	CASDAGLDQPQHF	TGTGCCTCCGATGCGGGGCTTGATCAGCCCCAGCATTTT
.	TRBV4-1	TRBJ1-2	.	CASSPRTGSNGYTF	TGCGCCAGCAGCCCTAGAACAGGGTCTAATGGCTACACCTTC
.	TRBV9	TRBJ2-1	.	CASSGGAGLNNEQFF	TGTGCCAGCAGCGGAGGGGCCGGACTAAACAATGAGCAGTTCTTC
once	TRBV2	TRBJ2-2	TRBD2	CATPGGLNTGELFF	TGTGCCACCCCGGGGGGTCTCAACACCGGGGAGCTGTTTTTT
.	TRBV5-4	TRBJ2-3	.	CASSLASAYTDTQYF	TGTGCCAGCAGCTTGGCCAGTGCTTACACAGATACGCAGTATTTT
.	TRBV4-1	TRBJ2-7	.	CASRGRVSSYEQYF	TGCGCCAGCAGGGGCAGGGTGAGCTCCTACGAGCAGTACTTC
.	TRBV7-9	TRBJ2-1	TRBD1	CATLGGSGDEQFF	TGTGCCACCCTAGGGGGCTCCGGGGATGAGCAGTTCTTC
.	TRBV10-3	TRBJ2-3	TRBD1	CAISETGGGTDTQYF	TGTGCCATCAGTGAAACAGGGGGCGGCACAGATACGCAGTATTTT
.	TRBV11-1	TRBJ1-1	.	CASSLPTRANTEAFF	TGTGCCAGCAGCTTACCGACAAGAGCTAACACTGAAGCTTTCTTT
.	TRBV11-2	TRBJ1-2	TRBD1	CASSRTGVVANYGYTF	TGTGCCAGCAGCCGGACAGGGGTGGTGGCTAACTATGGCTACACCTTC
.	TRBV30	TRBJ2-5	TRBD2	CAWTERGEGWETQYF	TGTGCCTGGACAGAGCGGGGGGAAGGTTGGGAGACCCAGTACTTC
.	TRBV30	TRBJ1-1	.	CAWRYSMNTEAFF	TGTGCCTGGAGGTACAGCATGAACACTGAAGCTTTCTTT
.	TRBV7-9	TRBJ2-3	TRBD2	CASSPDGLAGAPMDTQYF	TGTGCCAGCAGCCCCGACGGACTAGCGGGGGCCCCAATGGATACGCAGTATTTT
.	TRBV19	TRBJ1-1	.	CASSIRGSHTEAFF	TGTGCCAGTAGTATCAGGGGTTCGCACACTGAAGCTTTCTTT
.	TRBV11-2	TRBJ1-1	TRBD1	CASSWDRATEAFF	TGTGCCAGCAGCTGGGACAGGGCCACTGAAGCTTTCTTT
.	TRBV12-3/TRBV12-4	TRBJ2-3	.	CASSPITDTQYF	TGTGCCAGCAGTCCTATCACAGATACGCAGTATTTT
.	TRBV7-3	TRBJ2-2	.	CASSLTWVGQGNTGELFF	TGTGCCAGCAGCTTAACGTGGGTAGGGCAGGGAAACACCGGGGAGCTGTTTTTT